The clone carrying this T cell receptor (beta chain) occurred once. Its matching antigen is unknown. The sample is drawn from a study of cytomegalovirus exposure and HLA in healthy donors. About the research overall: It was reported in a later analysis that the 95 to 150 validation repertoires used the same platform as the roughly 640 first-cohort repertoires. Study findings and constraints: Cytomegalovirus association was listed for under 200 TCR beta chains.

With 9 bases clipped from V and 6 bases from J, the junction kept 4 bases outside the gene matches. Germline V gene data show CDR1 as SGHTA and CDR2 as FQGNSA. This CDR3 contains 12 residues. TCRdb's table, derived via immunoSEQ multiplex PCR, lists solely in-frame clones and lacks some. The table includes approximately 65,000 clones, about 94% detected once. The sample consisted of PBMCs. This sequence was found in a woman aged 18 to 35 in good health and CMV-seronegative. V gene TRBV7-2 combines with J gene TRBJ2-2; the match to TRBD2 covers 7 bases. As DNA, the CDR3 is TGTGCCAGTTACCGGGGGGCCGGGGAGCTGTTTTTT. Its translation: CASYRGAGELFF.